This T cell receptor (beta chain) was identified during a study of CD8+ T cells in alopecia areata. Reverse transcription of extracted RNA yielded cDNA, which provided the sequencing template. Assay: immunoSEQ multiplex PCR; the TCRdb copy retains only in-frame clones and omits some. The sample lists 150,000 or so clones, about 86% occurring once. This CDR3 contains 14 residues. V lost 0 bases and J 3 bases, leaving 12 bases between the germline ends. Germline CDR1 reads SQVTM; CDR2 reads ANQGSEA. Treatment here: oral pan-JAK inhibitor, 5-10 mg twice daily. The origin of this receptor is a human donor with alopecia areata. This chain connects TRBV29-1 to TRBJ2-7; D uncertain. The sequences come from CD8+ T cells sorted from blood, collected at week 4, from a patient treated with tofacitinib. Here the CDR3 DNA reads TGCAGCGTTGAAGATCGCGGCGGAGTCTACGAGCAGTACTTC. It specifies CSVEDRGGVYEQYF.